This record looks at one T cell receptor beta chain sequence and its context. Germline lookup yields CDR1 LGHDT and CDR2 YNNKEL (reference sequence). The length of the CDR3 is 13 residues. Deletions cut 5 bases from V and 4 bases from J, with 11 bases between. Only in-frame clones appear in the TCRdb table, and some are missing; sequencing was by immunoSEQ multiplex PCR. The table shows 100,000 to 130,000 clones, with about 80% occurring only once. The data belong to a study of control samples from healthy donors and cancer patients. The sequenced material came from blood. This TCR derives from a young man in good health. The chain couples TRBV3-1 (or the pseudogene TRBV3-2) to TRBJ1-1; perhaps TRBD1 as D (6 bases). The CDR3 DNA reads as TGTGCCAGCAGCAGAACAGGGCGCACTGAAGCTTTCTTT. It specifies CASSRTGRTEAFF.